This T cell receptor (beta chain) was found in a study of identical twins. General study findings and limits: The presence of invariant MAIT and iNKT cells could partly confound analyses of zero-insertion sequences. Out-of-frame TCR alpha sharing observed in monozygotic twins exceeded model estimates.

Unmatched junction bases numbered 17, after V lost 6 bases and J lost 11 bases. Germline V gene data show CDR1 as MNHNS and CDR2 as SASEGT. The CDR3 consists of 15 residues. TCRdb processed the 5' RACE reads anew with MiXCR; each CDR3 protein has one entry. The sample consists of about 520,000 distinct CDR3 sequences, 22% of them appearing once. About this clonotype itself: The antigen is unknown.

These same data were also listed under a study on T cells expressing NK-cell markers.

The sequenced sample consisted of CD4+ T cells sorted from blood. This TCR was sampled from a woman between 18 and 30 years old in good health. The J gene is TRBJ1-2, the V gene TRBV6-1, with 8 bases fitting TRBD1. DNA of the CDR3: TGTGCCAGCAGCCCTCCAGGACAGGGTGGTATAGGTTACACCTTC. It yields the protein CASSPPGQGGIGYTF.